Listed below are T cell receptor beta chains from one sample, sequenced in a study of cytotoxic CD8 clonotypes in ibrutinib-treated CLL. The repertoire was sequenced with immunoSEQ multiplex PCR; TCRdb's copy has only in-frame clones and lacks some. Of some 160,000 clones listed, roughly 86% were seen once; the top ten hold around 2%. The sample in question was PBMCs, obtained after 12 months of ibrutinib treatment. These receptors all stem from a human donor with chronic lymphocytic leukemia. The CDR3 runs from the conserved cysteine through the conserved F or W. A D gene is named only where the DNA matches it firmly. Where a row states a size, it is once, few, many or the class of an expanded clone; other rows omit it.

J gene: TRBJ2-5
clone size: NA
V gene: TRBV11-3
D gene: NA
CDR3 protein: CASSFGPQETQYF
CDR3 DNA: TGTGCCAGCAGCTTTGGACCTCAAGAGACCCAGTACTTC

J gene: TRBJ2-1
clone size: NA
V gene: TRBV7-8
D gene: TRBD2
CDR3 protein: CASSAGGEQFF
CDR3 DNA: TGTGCCAGCAGCGCGGGGGGTGAGCAGTTCTTC

J gene: TRBJ2-5
clone size: NA
V gene: TRBV28
D gene: NA
CDR3 protein: CASRLGGETQYF
CDR3 DNA: TGTGCCAGCAGGTTGGGCGGGGAGACCCAGTACTTC

J gene: TRBJ1-6
clone size: NA
V gene: TRBV7-2
D gene: NA
CDR3 protein: CASSPERGRNSPLHF
CDR3 DNA: TGTGCCAGCAGCCCCGAGCGGGGGCGTAATTCACCCCTCCACTTT

J gene: TRBJ1-3
clone size: NA
V gene: TRBV20-1
D gene: NA
CDR3 protein: CSARDPNTIYF
CDR3 DNA: TGCAGTGCTAGAGACCCGAACACCATATATTTT

J gene: TRBJ2-7
clone size: NA
V gene: TRBV19
D gene: NA
CDR3 protein: CASSIDLGPSYEQYF
CDR3 DNA: TGTGCCAGTAGTATCGATTTGGGACCCAGCTACGAGCAGTACTTC

J gene: TRBJ2-2
clone size: few
V gene: TRBV9
D gene: NA
CDR3 protein: CASSVRPTGELFF
CDR3 DNA: TGTGCCAGCAGCGTAAGGCCCACCGGGGAGCTGTTTTTT

J gene: TRBJ1-3
clone size: NA
V gene: TRBV4-1
D gene: NA
CDR3 protein: CASSQDTWAVGNTIYF
CDR3 DNA: TGCGCCAGCAGCCAAGATACGTGGGCAGTCGGAAACACCATATATTTT

J gene: TRBJ2-2
clone size: NA
V gene: TRBV19
D gene: TRBD2
CDR3 protein: CASSGIWTSGKATGELFF
CDR3 DNA: TGTGCCAGTAGTGGCATCTGGACTAGCGGGAAAGCCACCGGGGAGCTGTTTTTT

J gene: TRBJ2-3
clone size: NA
V gene: TRBV7-3
D gene: TRBD2
CDR3 protein: CASSSGTSGREQYF
CDR3 DNA: TGTGCCAGCAGCTCCGGGACTAGCGGGAGGGAGCAGTATTTT

J gene: TRBJ2-7
clone size: NA
V gene: TRBV4-3
D gene: TRBD2
CDR3 protein: CASSQEGRESTYEQYF
CDR3 DNA: TGCGCCAGCAGCCAAGAGGGGCGGGAGAGTACCTACGAGCAGTACTTC

J gene: TRBJ1-1
clone size: NA
V gene: TRBV7-3
D gene: NA
CDR3 protein: CASRGGLNTEAFF
CDR3 DNA: TGTGCCAGCAGGGGAGGGCTGAACACTGAAGCTTTCTTT

J gene: TRBJ2-7
clone size: NA
V gene: TRBV23-1
D gene: TRBD1
CDR3 protein: CASSTRTGTYEQYF
CDR3 DNA: TGCGCCAGCAGTACCCGGACAGGGACCTACGAGCAGTACTTC

J gene: TRBJ1-4
clone size: NA
V gene: TRBV5-5
D gene: NA
CDR3 protein: CASSLGRNNEKLFF
CDR3 DNA: TGTGCCAGCAGCCTTGGGCGGAATAATGAAAAACTGTTTTTT

J gene: TRBJ2-1
clone size: NA
V gene: TRBV19
D gene: TRBD1
CDR3 protein: CASSTGQLSSYNEQFF
CDR3 DNA: TGTGCCAGTAGTACGGGACAGCTTAGCTCCTACAATGAGCAGTTCTTC

J gene: TRBJ2-1
clone size: NA
V gene: TRBV10-1
D gene: NA
CDR3 protein: CASSESAEQFF
CDR3 DNA: TGCGCCAGCAGTGAGTCGGCTGAGCAGTTCTTC

J gene: TRBJ1-6
clone size: NA
V gene: TRBV2
D gene: NA
CDR3 protein: CASSVPAAVSSYNSPLHF
CDR3 DNA: TGTGCCAGCAGTGTTCCCGCCGCAGTCAGCTCCTATAATTCACCCCTCCACTTT

J gene: TRBJ2-2
clone size: NA
V gene: TRBV5-1
D gene: TRBD2
CDR3 protein: CASSRPKTGSYPGLAGGGHGELFF
CDR3 DNA: TGCGCCAGCAGCCGGCCGAAGACGGGTTCCTACCCGGGACTAGCGGGAGGCGGGCACGGGGAGCTGTTTTTT

J gene: TRBJ2-5
clone size: NA
V gene: TRBV7-8
D gene: TRBD2
CDR3 protein: CASSRKSGLAIEETQYF
CDR3 DNA: TGTGCCAGCAGCCGTAAATCCGGACTAGCGATTGAGGAGACCCAGTACTTC

J gene: TRBJ2-5
clone size: NA
V gene: TRBV5-8
D gene: TRBD1
CDR3 protein: CASSQGTGLNRETQYF
CDR3 DNA: TGTGCCAGCAGCCAAGGGACAGGCCTAAACCGAGAGACCCAGTACTTC

J gene: TRBJ2-1
clone size: NA
V gene: TRBV11-2
D gene: TRBD2
CDR3 protein: CASSRTSGMVDEQFF
CDR3 DNA: TGTGCCAGCAGTCGGACTAGCGGGATGGTGGATGAGCAGTTCTTC

J gene: TRBJ1-1
clone size: NA
V gene: TRBV6-5
D gene: TRBD1
CDR3 protein: CASDRSGGRAFF
CDR3 DNA: TGTGCCAGCGATCGTTCAGGGGGGAGAGCTTTCTTT

J gene: TRBJ1-2
clone size: NA
V gene: TRBV19
D gene: NA
CDR3 protein: CAVETGRGIYDGYTF
CDR3 DNA: TGTGCCGTGGAGACTGGGAGGGGAATTTACGATGGCTACACCTTC

J gene: TRBJ2-1
clone size: NA
V gene: TRBV10-3
D gene: TRBD2
CDR3 protein: CAISEATSGNEQFF
CDR3 DNA: TGTGCCATCAGTGAGGCCACTAGCGGCAATGAGCAGTTCTTC

J gene: TRBJ1-1
clone size: once
V gene: TRBV13
D gene: TRBD1
CDR3 protein: CASSPRDSLVDEAFF
CDR3 DNA: TGTGCCAGCAGCCCCCGGGACAGTTTGGTGGATGAAGCTTTCTTT

J gene: TRBJ2-3
clone size: NA
V gene: TRBV5-1
D gene: NA
CDR3 protein: CASSAGTKTFGQYF
CDR3 DNA: TGCGCCAGCAGCGCCGGGACAAAAACATTCGGGCAGTATTTT

J gene: TRBJ1-5
clone size: NA
V gene: TRBV19
D gene: NA
CDR3 protein: CASSRQDQPQHF
CDR3 DNA: TGTGCCAGTAGTAGGCAGGATCAGCCCCAGCATTTT

J gene: TRBJ1-2
clone size: NA
V gene: TRBV2
D gene: TRBD1
CDR3 protein: CASSEGQGFDGYTF
CDR3 DNA: TGTGCCAGCAGTGAAGGACAGGGCTTTGATGGCTACACCTTC

J gene: TRBJ1-3
clone size: NA
V gene: TRBV27
D gene: NA
CDR3 protein: CASRNHGTGNTIYF
CDR3 DNA: TGTGCCAGCAGGAATCATGGGACTGGAAACACCATATATTTT

J gene: TRBJ2-1
clone size: once
V gene: TRBV5-1
D gene: TRBD1
CDR3 protein: CASSSPGQGGKNEQFF
CDR3 DNA: TGCGCCAGCAGCTCCCCAGGACAGGGGGGGAAGAATGAGCAGTTCTTC

J gene: TRBJ2-1
clone size: NA
V gene: TRBV5-1
D gene: NA
CDR3 protein: CASSLKGPANEQFF
CDR3 DNA: TGCGCCAGCAGCTTGAAGGGGCCGGCGAATGAGCAGTTCTTC

J gene: TRBJ2-1
clone size: NA
V gene: TRBV10-3
D gene: TRBD2
CDR3 protein: CAISDPSSGGSQGQFF
CDR3 DNA: TGTGCCATCAGTGATCCGTCTAGCGGGGGGTCCCAAGGGCAGTTCTTC

J gene: TRBJ2-2
clone size: NA
V gene: TRBV27
D gene: TRBD2
CDR3 protein: CASRGLAGGPRTGELFF
CDR3 DNA: TGTGCCAGCAGGGGACTAGCGGGGGGCCCCCGGACCGGGGAGCTGTTTTTT

J gene: TRBJ2-5
clone size: NA
V gene: TRBV30
D gene: NA
CDR3 protein: CAWSNGGQETQYF
CDR3 DNA: TGTGCCTGGAGCAACGGGGGCCAAGAGACCCAGTACTTC

J gene: TRBJ1-5
clone size: NA
V gene: TRBV4-3
D gene: NA
CDR3 protein: CASTKACSRWSVNQPQHF
CDR3 DNA: TGCGCCAGCACAAAAGCGTGCAGTCGCTGGTCGGTCAATCAGCCCCAGCATTTT

J gene: TRBJ2-7
clone size: NA
V gene: TRBV5-4
D gene: TRBD1
CDR3 protein: CASSVRDRGSYEQYF
CDR3 DNA: TGTGCCAGCAGCGTCCGGGACAGGGGGTCCTACGAGCAGTACTTC

J gene: TRBJ2-5
clone size: NA
V gene: TRBV7-9
D gene: TRBD2
CDR3 protein: CASSLEASGVETQYF
CDR3 DNA: TGTGCCAGCAGCTTAGAGGCTAGCGGGGTAGAGACCCAGTACTTC

J gene: TRBJ1-4
clone size: NA
V gene: TRBV6-5
D gene: TRBD1
CDR3 protein: CASSRTGGFEKLFF
CDR3 DNA: TGTGCCAGCAGCCGGACAGGGGGCTTTGAAAAACTGTTTTTT

J gene: TRBJ2-1
clone size: NA
V gene: TRBV9
D gene: TRBD2
CDR3 protein: CASSSDSGRASEQFF
CDR3 DNA: TGTGCCAGCAGCTCAGATAGCGGGAGGGCCAGTGAGCAGTTCTTC

J gene: TRBJ2-3
clone size: NA
V gene: TRBV2
D gene: NA
CDR3 protein: CASTLVRSTDTQYF
CDR3 DNA: TGTGCCAGCACTTTGGTCCGAAGCACAGATACGCAGTATTTT

J gene: TRBJ2-1
clone size: NA
V gene: TRBV7-2
D gene: TRBD2
CDR3 protein: CASQKSAGAYNEQFF
CDR3 DNA: TGTGCCAGCCAAAAGTCGGCGGGGGCCTACAATGAGCAGTTCTTC

J gene: TRBJ1-2
clone size: NA
V gene: TRBV27
D gene: TRBD1
CDR3 protein: CASSFTGTGGMYYGYTF
CDR3 DNA: TGTGCCAGCAGTTTTACCGGGACAGGGGGAATGTACTATGGCTACACCTTC

J gene: TRBJ1-3
clone size: NA
V gene: TRBV19
D gene: TRBD1
CDR3 protein: CASTPGGYSGNTIYF
CDR3 DNA: TGTGCCAGTACCCCAGGGGGATACTCTGGAAACACCATATATTTT

J gene: TRBJ2-7
clone size: NA
V gene: TRBV28
D gene: NA
CDR3 protein: CASSVPASSYEQYF
CDR3 DNA: TGTGCCAGCAGTGTCCCGGCGAGCTCCTACGAGCAGTACTTC

J gene: TRBJ2-5
clone size: NA
V gene: TRBV7-7
D gene: TRBD2
CDR3 protein: CASSPGTKETQYF
CDR3 DNA: TGTGCCAGCAGCCCCGGGACTAAAGAGACCCAGTACTTC

J gene: TRBJ1-5
clone size: NA
V gene: TRBV2
D gene: NA
CDR3 protein: CASNLPGTVQGQPQHF
CDR3 DNA: TGTGCCAGCAACTTACCCGGGACGGTTCAGGGTCAGCCCCAGCATTTT

J gene: TRBJ1-1
clone size: few
V gene: TRBV6-5
D gene: NA
CDR3 protein: CASNPDSLGGTEAFF
CDR3 DNA: TGTGCCAGCAACCCCGACTCTTTAGGGGGCACTGAAGCTTTCTTT

J gene: TRBJ1-5
clone size: NA
V gene: TRBV29-1
D gene: NA
CDR3 protein: CSVADSPNQPQHF
CDR3 DNA: TGCAGCGTCGCCGACAGCCCCAATCAGCCCCAGCATTTT

J gene: TRBJ2-7
clone size: NA
V gene: TRBV18
D gene: NA
CDR3 protein: CASSPPAASYEQYF
CDR3 DNA: TGTGCCAGCTCACCACCGGCAGCCTCCTACGAGCAGTACTTC

J gene: TRBJ2-4
clone size: once
V gene: TRBV4-1
D gene: TRBD1
CDR3 protein: CASSQDHGQVLLAKNIQYF
CDR3 DNA: TGCGCCAGCAGCCAAGACCACGGACAGGTTCTCCTAGCCAAAAACATTCAGTACTTC

J gene: TRBJ1-1
clone size: NA
V gene: TRBV4-2
D gene: NA
CDR3 protein: CASRLDSGHRTVAFF
CDR3 DNA: TGTGCCAGCAGGTTGGATTCGGGACATCGTACTGTGGCTTTCTTT

J gene: TRBJ2-2
clone size: NA
V gene: TRBV5-4
D gene: NA
CDR3 protein: CASSLVGAGELFF
CDR3 DNA: TGTGCCAGCAGCTTGGTTGGGGCCGGGGAGCTGTTTTTT